Below, one TCR beta chain is given with its context. Many counts were recorded for this clonotype. Its binding antigen is unknown. No base qualities exist here, and no much larger clone lies one base off it. The data were taken from a study of T-cell memory formation after mild COVID-19 (dated by TCRdb to about 2021). Notes on the research overall: TCR sequence clusters from the two donors were largely donor specific. The cohort was made up of two young adult volunteers, one female and one male, who were previously healthy. T-cell clones expanding and contracting after mild COVID-19 in a couple of donors were tracked by longitudinal TCRalpha and TCRbeta repertoire sequencing.

Reads for this sample came from an Illumina NovaSeq 6000. cDNA libraries for TCRalpha and TCRbeta were prepared by 5'RACE using constant-segment primers, with sample barcodes and unique molecular identifiers added. Trizol reagent was used to extract RNA from every sample. Library amplification was performed in two PCR steps, and a second sample barcode and Illumina TruSeq adapters were introduced in the second step. Sequencing of libraries was performed on an Illumina NovaSeq with 2 x 150 bp paired-end reads. In the paper's pipeline: With migec v1.2.7, reads were demultiplexed and then collapsed into UMI-guided consensus sequences. With mixcr v2.1.11, UMI consensuses were aligned to TRA and TRB V and J templates and assembled into clonotypes. A clonotype was counted as expanded or contracted only when both edgeR and NoisET called the clonotype significant, with the noise models trained on biological replicates. For edgeR calls, a false discovery rate-adjusted p below 0.01 and a log2 fold-change threshold of 1 were applied. As an exploratory analysis of dynamics, PCA with hierarchical clustering was applied to max-normalized trajectories of the 1000 most abundant clonotypes. The CD4 or CD8 phenotype of responding clones was assigned using the separately sequenced CD4+ and CD8+ repertoires. TCRdb handled the public reads itself, with Q25 trimming in fastp and clone calling in MiXCR, and kept productive beta chains. Every CDR3 protein is listed once, alongside the most common genes and DNA of its rows. The authors' filters were not applied to this entry. Here the sample has some 130,000 distinct CDR3 sequences; approximately 6.3% occur a single time. The ten largest clones add up to 2% to 2.5% of the sample.

PBMCs were isolated by Ficoll-Paque density gradient centrifugation. V lost 5 bases and J lost 7 bases, and the count of bases not matched to a germline gene is 15. Sequences DFQATT (CDR1) and SNEGSKA (CDR2) are obtained from the germline V gene (reference sequence). Spanning cysteine to phenylalanine, the CDR3 consists of 16 amino acids. Only the CDR3 region is kept as DNA, spanning 48 bases read in frame from base 1. What the research found in general, with its limitations: Clones contracting from day 15 to 85 had balanced CD4/CD8 phenotypes, while a second wave expanding from day 15 to 37 was biased towards CD4+. Only a couple of mild cases were covered in the study, and larger cohorts including severe cases with pre-infection samples were considered necessary. The second-wave clones that peaked on day 37 were not confirmed to be SARS-CoV-2 specific. The detection of some responding clones in pre-infection memory suggests that pre-existing cross-reactive memory T cells joined the SARS-CoV-2 response. Contracting CD4+ clones were found mainly in CM and EM memory subsets, while CD8+ clones were enriched in EMRA.

Input material: PBMCs or a T cell subset sorted from them (not recorded which). The sequence links TRBV20-1 to TRBJ2-1, and 9 junction bases match TRBD2. The sequence derives from an adult woman who had mild COVID-19 (a few samples of this study predate the infection). The sample titles of this study are shuffled in the database, so cell type and time point are left out; the donor was told from shared clones. The nucleotides are TGCAGTGCTCCCACCCCTCGCGGGGGGGCCCGGAATGAGCAGTTCTTC. It specifies CSAPTPRGGARNEQFF.